The 16 T cell receptor beta chains below all came from one sample that was sequenced in a study of cytomegalovirus exposure and HLA in healthy donors. PCR employed 60 Vbeta and 13 Jbeta primers. The assay was immunoSEQ multiplex PCR, and TCRdb's table has in-frame clones only and misses some. Among 90,000 or so clones listed, approximately 80% were seen once. The sequencing input was PBMCs. The receptors here all came from a woman between 40 and 55 years old in good health and CMV-seronegative.

The chain has TRBV6-1 and TRBJ2-7; 8 nucleotides agree with TRBD2. In germline, CDR1 is MNHNS, CDR2 SASEGT. Unmatched junction bases numbered 6, after V lost 1 base and J lost 4 bases. This CDR3 has 15 amino acids. In DNA form, the CDR3 reads TGTGCCAGCAGTGAAGTCGGTAGCGGGGCATACGAGCAGTACTTC. Translation: CASSEVGSGAYEQYF.

The J gene is TRBJ1-4, the V gene TRBV10-3; D gene unclear. CDR1 and CDR2 from the germline V gene are ENHRY and SYGVKD. V gave up 4 bases and J gave up 7 bases, with 19 bases separating them. This CDR3 spans 16 amino acids. DNA of the CDR3: TGTGCCATCAGTGCCGCACACCCACGAGGGAGTGAAAAACTGTTTTTT. This sequence encodes CAISAAHPRGSEKLFF.

V and J are TRBV21-1 and TRBJ1-1; TRBD1 is taken as the D call from the table, unchecked against the DNA. TRBV21-1 corresponds to a pseudogene. The CDR3 totals 16 residues. The CDR3 DNA reads as TGTGCCAGCAGGATTCTTACTTGGGACAGGAACACTGAAGCTTTCTTT. It translates to CASRILTWDRNTEAFF.

This rearrangement joins TRBV7-2 to TRBJ2-7; the D is unclear. The ends were cut back, 3 bases at V and 0 bases at J, with 9 bases in the middle. There are 14 residues in the CDR3. Germline V gene lookup returns CDR1 SGHTA and CDR2 FQGNSA. The CDR3 loop is CASSLSASSYEQYF. DNA for the CDR3: TGTGCCAGCAGCTTGAGCGCTAGCTCCTACGAGCAGTACTTC.

The V and J genes are TRBV10-3 and TRBJ1-5; 9 positions agree with TRBD1. The CDR3 has 15 amino acids. The germline gives CDR1 ENHRY, CDR2 SYGVKD. V shed 3 bases, J shed 6 bases, and the junction held 6 bases outside the gene matches. CDR3: CAISDPGQGGQPQHF. The CDR3 bases are TGTGCCATCAGTGATCCGGGACAGGGTGGTCAGCCCCAGCATTTT.

V gene TRBV7-8 combines with J gene TRBJ1-4; D is possibly TRBD1 (6 bases). This CDR3 region has 14 residues. Germline CDR1 and CDR2: SGHVS and FQNEAQ. Trimming took off 3 bases at V and 7 bases at J, with 12 bases between the two ends. The CDR3 spells CASSFGRGSEKLFF. The CDR3 DNA reads as TGTGCCAGCAGCTTCGGCAGGGGAAGTGAAAAACTGTTTTTT.

The chain is built from TRBV18 and TRBJ1-5; maybe TRBD1 (6 bases). Per germline, CDR1 KGHSH and CDR2 LQKENI. V gave up 3 bases and J gave up 4 bases, with 10 bases separating them. The CDR3 runs 14 residues. The CDR3 nucleotides read TGTGCCAGCTCACCGGGGACACTGAATCAGCCCCAGCATTTT. This encodes CASSPGTLNQPQHF.

The chain couples TRBV27 to TRBJ2-7; 9 nucleotides agree with TRBD2. Unmatched junction bases numbered 10, after V lost 8 bases and J lost 5 bases. This CDR3 comprises 14 residues. The germline V gene has CDR1 MNHEY and CDR2 SMNVEV (reference sequence). The CDR3 region is CASGSSGVLHEQYF. The CDR3 coding sequence is TGTGCCAGCGGGTCTAGCGGGGTCCTTCACGAGCAGTACTTC.

The chain carries TRBV29-1 and TRBJ2-5; 7 bases fit TRBD1. The assigned J gene may be wrong: the sequence end matches TRBJ2-7 better. Germline V gene lookup returns CDR1 SQVTM and CDR2 ANQGSEA. The CDR3 has 14 residues. CDR3 coding DNA: TGCAGCGTTGAATTGCCAGGGGGTAACTACGAGCAGTACTTC. As protein: CSVELPGGNYEQYF.

CDR3 DNA sequence: TGCAGCGTTGTAGGGGCGCGCTACGAGCAGTACTTC. Translation: CSVVGARYEQYF. The chain has TRBV29-1 and TRBJ2-7, with D perhaps TRBD1 (5 bases). Germline lookup yields CDR1 SQVTM and CDR2 ANQGSEA. The V gene lost 4 bases and the J gene lost 3 bases, with 10 bases spanning the gap. CDR3 length: 12 amino acids.

The V call is TRBV12-2, the J call TRBJ2-6; TRBD2 reflects the table's D call only, with no check against the DNA. TRBV12-2 corresponds to a pseudogene. The CDR3 totals 16 residues. CDR3 sequence: CASRSRNCSGANVLTF. In DNA form, the CDR3 reads TGTGCAAGTCGCTCGCGGAACTGTTCAGGGGCCAACGTCCTGACTTTC.

The V call is TRBV5-1, the J call TRBJ2-1; TRBD1 is a possible D gene (5 bases). Germline CDR1 SGHRS, CDR2 YFSETQ. The CDR3 runs to 12 residues. The ends were cut back, 0 bases at V and 10 bases at J, with 8 bases in the middle. In nucleotides, the CDR3 is TGCGCCAGCAGCTTGGGGGGCGGCGAGCAGTTCTTC. It specifies CASSLGGGEQFF.

The V and J genes are TRBV5-8 and TRBJ1-5, with D tentatively TRBD1 (6 bases). Germline CDR1 SGHTS, CDR2 YDEGEE. V gave up 4 bases and J gave up 4 bases, with 18 bases separating them. The CDR3 has 16 amino acids. CDR3 in DNA: TGTGCCAGCAGCCGCACCAGGGGTTCTTTTAATCAGCCCCAGCATTTT. Translating it yields CASSRTRGSFNQPQHF. Variable domain in full (rest from reference TRBV5-8 and TRBJ1-5): EAGVTQSPTHLIKTRGQQATLRCSPISGHTSVYWYQQALGLGLQFLLWYDEGEERNRGNFPPRFSGRQFPNYSSELNVNALELEDSALYLCASSRTRGSFNQPQHFGDGTRLSIL.

This rearrangement joins TRBV4-2 to TRBJ1-2, with a tentative D call TRBD1 (6 bases). Germline V CDR1 and CDR2: LGHNA, YNFKEQ. V shed 4 bases and J shed 6 bases, with 18 bases lying between them. This CDR3 comprises 15 residues. The DNA for the CDR3 is TGTGCCAGCAGCCCCCGGAGGTCGACAGGCGATGGCTACACCTTC. Translation: CASSPRRSTGDGYTF.

J is TRBJ2-5 and V is TRBV21-1; the DNA was not compared with TRBD2, the D call given in the table. The closer fit of TRBJ2-7 to the DNA end suggests the J call may be wrong. TRBV21-1 represents a pseudogene. The CDR3 extends over 16 amino acids. Here the CDR3 reads CASSFGLAGILNEQYF. Written as DNA, the CDR3 is TGTGCCAGCAGCTTTGGGCTAGCGGGAATTCTGAACGAGCAGTACTTC.

The chain is built from TRBV11-3 and TRBJ2-5; 9 bases align to TRBD1. CDR1 is SGHNT, CDR2 YENEEA, per germline. CDR3 length equals 16 residues. V was clipped by 1 base and J by 3 bases; unmatched bases: 6. The CDR3, as DNA: TGTGCCAGCAGCTTAGGGGACAGGGCTGACAAAGAGACCCAGTACTTC. This encodes CASSLGDRADKETQYF.